The present T cell receptor beta chain was sequenced within a study of Graves' ophthalmopathy and Graves' hyperthyroidism. The germline gives CDR1 DFQATT, CDR2 SNEGSKA (reference sequence). This CDR3 has 16 amino acids. Trimming removed 3 bases from V and 5 bases from J, with 20 bases in between. Amplification of the TCR beta CDR3 regions used RNA transcripts (as template). RT-PCR with HTBI primers came first, then second-round multiplex PCR. MiXCR, applied by TCRdb to the multiplex PCR reads, yields one record per CDR3 protein. In the table there are approximately 700,000 distinct CDR3 sequences, 35% to 50% of which are singletons.

The chain joins TRBV20-1 to TRBJ1-5, with a tentative D call TRBD1 (5 bases). This TCR derives from an adult man with Graves' ophthalmopathy. The sample was peripheral blood. The CDR3 region is CSASTPSGAGDQPQHF. CDR3 coding DNA: TGCAGTGCTAGCACGCCTAGCGGGGCGGGGGATCAGCCCCAGCATTTT.